Listed below are T cell receptor beta chains from one sample, sequenced in a study of blood T cell repertoires in COVID-19. Generated by immunoSEQ multiplex PCR, the TCRdb table keeps only in-frame clones and is missing some. The table includes 220,000 or so clones, 82% detected once. What was sequenced was peripheral blood. Source of these receptors: a woman aged 80 or older with acute or convalescent COVID-19. Both conserved end residues are part of each CDR3. The D gene is left open where the match is weak. Size tells how often a clone was seen (once, few, many) or the class of an expanded clone, and some rows leave it out.

CDR3aa	CDR3nt	v_gene	j_gene	abundance	d_gene
CASSLGPLMSGRNTNEQFF	TGTGCCAGCAGCTTAGGGCCCTTGATGAGCGGGAGGAATACCAATGAGCAGTTCTTC	TRBV7-2	TRBJ2-1	.	TRBD2
CASSLGIINSPLHF	TGTGCCAGCAGTTTGGGCATCATTAATTCACCCCTCCACTTT	TRBV6-5	TRBJ1-6	.	.
CASSPRTGATEAFF	TGTGCCAGCAGCCCCCGGACAGGGGCCACTGAAGCTTTCTTT	TRBV7-2	TRBJ1-1	.	TRBD1
CASSAPGQGARQPQHF	TGTGCCAGCAGCGCCCCGGGACAGGGGGCCCGGCAGCCCCAGCATTTT	TRBV7-2	TRBJ1-5	.	TRBD1
CASSSSGLAGHNEQFF	TGTGCCAGCAGCTCCTCCGGACTAGCGGGGCACAATGAGCAGTTCTTC	TRBV7-3	TRBJ2-1	.	TRBD2
CASSRTLRNTEAFF	TGTGCCAGCAGCCGCACCCTCAGGAACACTGAAGCTTTCTTT	TRBV7-3	TRBJ1-1	.	.
CASSYVGGTWETQYF	TGTGCCAGCAGTTACGTGGGCGGGACCTGGGAGACCCAGTACTTC	TRBV6-2/TRBV6-3	TRBJ2-5	.	.
CASSFQNQETQYF	TGTGCCAGCAGCTTCCAGAACCAAGAGACCCAGTACTTC	TRBV5-6	TRBJ2-5	.	.
CASSSAGTSGSHEQFF	TGTGCCAGCAGCTCCGCCGGGACTAGCGGGAGCCATGAGCAGTTCTTC	TRBV11-3	TRBJ2-1	.	TRBD2
CASSLNSAGGLQYF	TGTGCCAGCAGCTTAAATTCAGCGGGAGGTTTGCAGTATTTT	TRBV7-3	TRBJ2-3	.	TRBD2
CASSPGLAGSYNEQFF	TGTGCCAGCTCCCCTGGACTAGCGGGTTCCTACAATGAGCAGTTCTTC	TRBV18	TRBJ2-1	.	TRBD2
CASSRQGGAGRNEKLFF	TGCGCCAGCAGCCGCCAAGGGGGGGCAGGGAGAAATGAAAAACTGTTTTTT	TRBV4-3	TRBJ1-4	once	.
CASSPRLSSYNSPLHF	TGTGCCAGCAGTCCACGTCTAAGCTCCTATAATTCACCCCTCCACTTT	TRBV11-2	TRBJ1-6	few	.
CASSLGSGAYEQYF	TGTGCCAGCAGCTTAGGTAGCGGGGCCTACGAGCAGTACTTC	TRBV7-2	TRBJ2-7	.	TRBD2
CACLREGPLGNEQFF	TGTGCCTGCCTTAGGGAGGGCCCTCTTGGCAATGAGCAGTTCTTC	TRBV30	TRBJ2-1	once	TRBD2
CASSLRTGFANTQYF	TGTGCCAGCAGTTTGAGGACAGGGTTTGCAAATACGCAGTATTTT	TRBV27	TRBJ2-3	.	TRBD1
CASSYQRGGWETQYF	TGTGCCAGCAGCTACCAGCGGGGGGGCTGGGAGACCCAGTACTTC	TRBV7-2	TRBJ2-5	.	TRBD2
CASSRGTGDGYTF	TGTGCCAGCAGCAGGGGGACAGGGGACGGCTACACCTTC	TRBV7-2	TRBJ1-2	.	TRBD1
CASRLQGTNTGELFF	TGTGCCAGCAGACTCCAGGGGACGAACACCGGGGAGCTGTTTTTT	TRBV27	TRBJ2-2	once	.
CASRLAGGPNEQFF	TGTGCCAGCAGGCTAGCGGGAGGGCCGAATGAGCAGTTCTTC	TRBV3-1/TRBV3-2	TRBJ2-1	.	TRBD2
CASSYRRDRGNGYTF	TGTGCCAGCAGTTACCGCCGGGACAGGGGTAATGGCTACACCTTC	TRBV6-5	TRBJ1-2	.	TRBD1
CASMGRGGSYEQYF	TGTGCCAGTATGGGGCGGGGGGGTTCCTACGAGCAGTACTTC	TRBV19	TRBJ2-7	.	TRBD2
CAISVGPAASPLHF	TGTGCCATCAGTGTCGGACCAGCGGCTTCACCCCTCCACTTT	TRBV10-3	TRBJ1-6	once	.
CASSYPGGSSYEQYF	TGTGCCAGCAGTTACCCAGGCGGGAGTTCCTACGAGCAGTACTTC	TRBV6-2/TRBV6-3	TRBJ2-7	.	TRBD2
CASSLDNNEQFF	TGTGCCAGCAGCTTAGACAACAATGAGCAGTTCTTC	TRBV11-3	TRBJ2-1	.	.
CASSSTSGLYSPLHF	TGTGCCAGCAGCTCTACGTCAGGGCTTTATTCACCCCTCCACTTT	TRBV7-9	TRBJ1-6	few	.
CATSRGGTGGYEQYF	TGTGCCACCAGCAGAGGAGGGACAGGGGGCTACGAGCAGTACTTC	TRBV15	TRBJ2-7	.	TRBD1
CASSPSTGSGYGYTF	TGTGCCAGCAGTCCCTCAACAGGGTCAGGCTATGGCTACACCTTC	TRBV6-2/TRBV6-3	TRBJ1-2	.	.
CASAKTSGLGETQYF	TGTGCCAGCGCGAAGACTAGCGGGTTGGGGGAGACCCAGTACTTC	TRBV2	TRBJ2-5	.	TRBD2
CASSISTGGHTEAFF	TGTGCCAGCAGCATCTCGACAGGGGGGCACACTGAAGCTTTCTTT	TRBV7-3	TRBJ1-1	.	TRBD1
CASSLNRQTSGNTIYF	TGTGCCAGCAGCTTAAATCGACAGACCTCTGGAAACACCATATATTTT	TRBV7-9	TRBJ1-3	.	.
CASSPPGQESSGNTIYF	TGCGCCAGCAGCCCACCGGGACAGGAAAGCTCTGGAAACACCATATATTTT	TRBV4-1	TRBJ1-3	few	TRBD1
CASSLNYGYTF	TGTGCCAGCAGTCTAAACTATGGCTACACCTTC	TRBV28	TRBJ1-2	.	.
CATSDPGGGSNEQFF	TGTGCCACCAGTGACCCCGGGGGGGGGTCCAATGAGCAGTTCTTC	TRBV24-1	TRBJ2-1	.	TRBD2
CASSISTGAGSGNTIYF	TGTGCCAGTAGTATCTCCACAGGGGCAGGCTCTGGAAACACCATATATTTT	TRBV19	TRBJ1-3	few	TRBD1
CASSSDRATEAFF	TGTGCCAGCAGCTCGGACAGGGCCACTGAAGCTTTCTTT	TRBV5-5	TRBJ1-1	.	TRBD1
CASSQAGVAGNTIYF	TGTGCCAGCAGCCAAGCAGGGGTAGCTGGAAACACCATATATTTT	TRBV3-1/TRBV3-2	TRBJ1-3	once	.
CASSVMGGSNYEQYF	TGTGCCAGCAGCGTAATGGGCGGGAGCAACTACGAGCAGTACTTC	TRBV9	TRBJ2-7	.	TRBD2
CASSFTGTGGFSGGEYF	TGTGCCAGCAGTTTTACCGGGACAGGGGGATTTAGCGGAGGGGAGTACTTC	TRBV7-9	TRBJ2-5	.	TRBD1
CATSDSPGTSGRLGTDTQYF	TGTGCCACCAGTGATTCACCCGGGACTAGCGGGAGGCTGGGGACAGATACGCAGTATTTT	TRBV24-1	TRBJ2-3	.	TRBD2
CSVRTGTSSYNEQFF	TGCAGCGTCCGGACAGGGACAAGCTCCTACAATGAGCAGTTCTTC	TRBV29-1	TRBJ2-1	.	TRBD1
CASSLSGNEQFF	TGTGCCAGCAGCTTATCGGGCAATGAGCAGTTCTTC	TRBV7-9	TRBJ2-1	.	.
CASSQEQSTRGYTF	TGTGCCAGCAGCCAAGAACAGTCAACCAGGGGCTACACCTTC	TRBV4-2	TRBJ1-2	.	.
CASKSSNTGELFF	TGTGCCAGCAAGAGCTCAAACACCGGGGAGCTGTTTTTT	TRBV2	TRBJ2-2	.	.
CASSFWRGAGGPFEQFF	TGTGCCAGCAGCTTTTGGCGCGGGGCGGGAGGGCCATTTGAGCAGTTCTTC	TRBV5-6	TRBJ2-1	.	TRBD2
CASSLEFSGGALRNEQFF	TGTGCCAGCAGCTTAGAATTTAGCGGGGGGGCCTTAAGGAATGAGCAGTTCTTC	TRBV7-2	TRBJ2-1	.	TRBD2
CASSQGAGMQFF	TGTGCCAGCAGCCAAGGGGCGGGGATGCAGTTCTTC	TRBV3-1/TRBV3-2	TRBJ2-1	.	.
CASSSTGDGEQFF	TGTGCCAGCAGCTCGACAGGTGATGGTGAGCAGTTCTTC	TRBV11-2	TRBJ2-1	.	.
CASSESKSQGGYGYTF	TGCGCCAGCAGTGAGTCGAAATCCCAGGGCGGCTATGGCTACACCTTC	TRBV10-1	TRBJ1-2	.	.
CASSMGRGAGKTQYF	TGTGCCAGTAGTATGGGCAGGGGAGCGGGGAAGACCCAGTACTTC	TRBV19	TRBJ2-5	.	.
CASSQGQGRNQPQHF	TGTGCCAGCTCACAGGGACAGGGACGGAATCAGCCCCAGCATTTT	TRBV18	TRBJ1-5	.	TRBD1
CASSPQTENTEAFF	TGTGCCAGCTCACCACAGACAGAGAACACTGAAGCTTTCTTT	TRBV18	TRBJ1-1	.	.
CASSLPGQGALEQYF	TGTGCCAGCAGCCTACCGGGACAGGGGGCGTTGGAGCAGTACTTC	TRBV7-2	TRBJ2-7	.	TRBD1
CASSLQGGQVSYNEQFF	TGTGCCAGCAGCTTACAGGGGGGCCAAGTCTCCTACAATGAGCAGTTCTTC	TRBV7-2	TRBJ2-1	once	.
CASSLKSTGPGNTIYF	TGTGCCAGCAGCTTAAAATCGACAGGACCTGGAAACACCATATATTTT	TRBV11-1	TRBJ1-3	once	.
CASSLDPGGYTF	TGTGCCAGCAGTCTCGACCCCGGGGGCTACACCTTC	TRBV6-2/TRBV6-3	TRBJ1-2	.	.
CASSPDRGSNTEAFF	TGTGCCAGCTCCCCAGACAGGGGGTCAAACACTGAAGCTTTCTTT	TRBV18	TRBJ1-1	once	TRBD1
CASSQRDRMGSPLHF	TGTGCCAGCAGCCAGAGGGACAGGATGGGTTCACCCCTCCACTTT	TRBV3-1/TRBV3-2	TRBJ1-6	.	TRBD1
CASSPLPRGMNTEAFF	TGTGCCAGCTCACCACTCCCCAGGGGGATGAACACTGAAGCTTTCTTT	TRBV18	TRBJ1-1	.	TRBD1
CASSLMMSGQGPYEQYF	TGTGCCAGCAGCTTAATGATGAGCGGACAGGGACCTTACGAGCAGTACTTC	TRBV7-2	TRBJ2-7	.	TRBD1